The 7 T cell receptor beta chains reported below all come from one sample, sequenced in a study of T cells in Graves' hyperthyroidism and ophthalmopathy. There were TCR beta CDR3 regions amplified from RNA transcripts. TCR CDR3 underwent first-round RT-PCR with the HTBI primer set. TCRdb redid the calling of the multiplex PCR reads with MiXCR, one entry per CDR3 protein. Of 490,000 or so distinct CDR3 sequences in the sample, 46% were seen once. Sequenced: peripheral blood or thyroid tissue (not recorded which). The receptors shown here come from an adult woman with Graves' disease, either hyperthyroidism or ophthalmopathy (not recorded which).

This clonotype was recorded once. The chain carries TRBV14 and TRBJ2-7, with TRBD1 as a possible D gene (6 bases). Per the germline V gene, CDR1 is SGHDN and CDR2 is FVKESK. Trimming stripped 0 bases from V and 3 bases from J, with 15 bases between. The CDR3 runs 16 residues. The CDR3 reads CASSQDPRQGFYEQYF. The CDR3 nucleotides are TGTGCCAGCAGCCAAGATCCGCGCCAGGGGTTCTACGAGCAGTACTTC.

The table lists this clonotype with many counts. The chain combines TRBV6-2 or TRBV6-3 with TRBJ2-7, with 8 bases that match TRBD2. CDR3 length: 14 residues. Germline-derived CDR1 and CDR2 are MNHEY and SVGEGT. J lost 7 bases, V lost 7 bases, and 12 bases had no gene match. The DNA for the CDR3 is TGTGCCAGCAACGAAGGGACTAGGACGCGGGAGCAGTACTTC. Protein sequence: CASNEGTRTREQYF.

This clonotype has just a few counts. The gene calls are TRBV20-1 and TRBJ1-5; no definite D call. The CDR3 loop spans 13 amino acids. Looked up from germline, CDR1 is DFQATT and CDR2 is SNEGSKA (reference sequence). V lost 2 bases, J lost 6 bases, and 11 bases lay in between. CDR3 protein: CSARQARGQPQHF. The CDR3 DNA reads TGCAGTGCTAGACAGGCCCGTGGTCAGCCCCAGCATTTT.

The rearrangement links TRBV2 to TRBJ2-5; the D gene is possibly TRBD2 (6 bases). The V gene lost 4 bases and the J gene lost 1 base, with 7 bases spanning the gap. The V gene's germline CDR1 is SNHLY and CDR2 FYNNEI. This CDR3 has 13 residues. CDR3: CASSGEVQETQYF. The CDR3 bases are TGTGCCAGCAGTGGGGAGGTCCAAGAGACCCAGTACTTC.

The chain joins TRBV7-6 to TRBJ2-7; 11 bases are a match to TRBD2. The germline V gene has CDR1 SGHVS and CDR2 FNYEAQ. This CDR3 region has 17 residues. V lost 1 base to trimming and J lost 4 bases; unmatched junction nucleotides: 9. The chain's CDR3 is CASSLVLAGGPEYEQYF. CDR3 in DNA: TGTGCCAGCAGCTTAGTTTTAGCGGGAGGGCCGGAGTACGAGCAGTACTTC.

The genes are TRBV5-1 and TRBJ1-4, with unresolved D. The CDR3 is 14 residues long. The ends were cut back, 1 base at V and 7 bases at J, with 11 bases in the middle. Germline V gene lookup returns CDR1 SGHRS and CDR2 YFSETQ. The CDR3 protein is CASSLFGDGEKLFF. The CDR3 DNA follows: TGCGCCAGCAGCTTGTTCGGGGATGGTGAAAAACTGTTTTTT.

Here the CDR3 reads CASSTDRGGNQPQHF. CDR3 coding DNA: TGTGCCAGTAGTACGGACAGGGGAGGCAATCAGCCCCAGCATTTT. V usage is TRBV19 and J usage is TRBJ1-5, with 9 bases aligning to TRBD1. The V segment lost 4 bases and the J segment 2 bases; nucleotides outside the gene matches: 3. The CDR3 spans 15 residues. The germline V gene encodes CDR1 LNHDA and CDR2 SQIVND (reference sequence).